The present TCR beta chain was sequenced within a study of T cell responses to AZD1222 COVID-19 vaccine. Study-wide findings and caveats: Nearly half of spike-specific TCRs reportedly target variant regions that are unmutated in the B.1.351 and B.1.1.7 variants. Repertoire sampling occurred only after the peak T cell response.

This clone was seen more than once but under ten times. Its antigen remains unidentified. Sequencing was performed with immunoSEQ multiplex PCR; in TCRdb, only in-frame clones are kept and a portion is missing. The sample holds some 150,000 clones; more than 85% are singletons and the top ten take more than 6.5%. Germline lookup yields CDR1 SNHLY and CDR2 FYNNEI. This CDR3 has 16 residues. Between the trimmed V and J ends, which lost 6 bases and 5 bases, there was a span of 19 bases. This chain uses TRBV2 with TRBJ1-4; the D gene is possibly TRBD1 (5 bases). The TCR was taken from an adult who had recovered from COVID-19. The sample was peripheral blood, taken after recovery from COVID-19. CDR3 coding DNA: TGTGCCAGCAGCCGCGTGGGGGGAAAGACGAATGAAAAACTGTTTTTT. Translation: CASSRVGGKTNEKLFF.